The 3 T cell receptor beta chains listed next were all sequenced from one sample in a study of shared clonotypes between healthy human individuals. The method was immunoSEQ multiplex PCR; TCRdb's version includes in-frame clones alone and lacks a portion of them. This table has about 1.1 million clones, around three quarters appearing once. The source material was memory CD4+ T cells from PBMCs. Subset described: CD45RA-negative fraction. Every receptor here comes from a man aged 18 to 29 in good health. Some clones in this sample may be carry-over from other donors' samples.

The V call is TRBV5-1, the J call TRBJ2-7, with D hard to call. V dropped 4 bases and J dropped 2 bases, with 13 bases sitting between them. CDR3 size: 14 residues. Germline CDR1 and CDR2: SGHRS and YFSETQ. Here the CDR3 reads CASSGRVGTYEQYF. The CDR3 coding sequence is TGCGCCAGCAGCGGGCGAGTAGGGACCTACGAGCAGTACTTC.

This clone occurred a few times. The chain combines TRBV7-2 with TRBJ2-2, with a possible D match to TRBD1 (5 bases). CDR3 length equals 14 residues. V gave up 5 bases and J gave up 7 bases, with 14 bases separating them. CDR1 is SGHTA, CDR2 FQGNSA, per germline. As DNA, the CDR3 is TGTGCCAGCAGCCCCGGCGCAGGGAACGGGGAGCTGTTTTTT. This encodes CASSPGAGNGELFF.

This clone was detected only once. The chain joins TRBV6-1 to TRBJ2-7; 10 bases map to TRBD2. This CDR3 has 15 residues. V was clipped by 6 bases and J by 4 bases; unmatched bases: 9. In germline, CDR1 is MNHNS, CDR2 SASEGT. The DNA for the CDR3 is TGTGCCAGCAGCAAGGGTAGCGGGAGGCGATACGAGCAGTACTTC. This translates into CASSKGSGRRYEQYF.